This T cell receptor beta chain comes out of a study of shared clonotypes between healthy human individuals. General study points: Sampling covered blood only; tissue repertoires likely differ. Naive subsets typically showed greater estimated richness than memory subsets.

Details on this clone: Its matching antigen is unknown.

The CDR3 consists of 18 residues. Germline V gene data show CDR1 as MGHRA and CDR2 as YSYEKL. The V gene end was trimmed by 4 bases and the J gene end by 8 bases; junction bases not matched to a gene: 16. Naive CD8 cells lacked CD45RO and underwent positive selection for CCR7, leaving out terminally differentiated effector memory CD45RA+ cells. Within Nashville, Tennessee resided all donors, each a Caucasian adult. Here immunoSEQ multiplex PCR was the method, and the copy in TCRdb shows in-frame clones only, minus some. The sample lists hundreds of thousands of clones, about 96% occurring once. The sequence was collected from a man aged 30 to 39 in good health. This chain links TRBV4-1 with TRBJ2-1, with 11 bases that match TRBD2. Input material: naive CD8+ T cells sorted from blood. The CDR3 is CASSPRTGTSGRSHEQFF. The CDR3 DNA follows: TGCGCCAGCAGCCCAAGGACCGGGACTAGCGGTCGCTCGCATGAGCAGTTCTTC.